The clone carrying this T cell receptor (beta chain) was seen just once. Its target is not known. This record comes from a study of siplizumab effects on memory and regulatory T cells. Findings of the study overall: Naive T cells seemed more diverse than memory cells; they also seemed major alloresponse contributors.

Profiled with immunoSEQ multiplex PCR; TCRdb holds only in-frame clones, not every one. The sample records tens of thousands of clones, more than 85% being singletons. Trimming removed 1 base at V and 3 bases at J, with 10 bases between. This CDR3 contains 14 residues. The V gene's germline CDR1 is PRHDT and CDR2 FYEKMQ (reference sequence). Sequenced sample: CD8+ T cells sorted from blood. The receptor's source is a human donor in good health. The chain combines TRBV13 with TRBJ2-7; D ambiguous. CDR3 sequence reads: CASSLEGSFYEQYF. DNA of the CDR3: TGTGCCAGCAGCTTAGAGGGCAGTTTCTACGAGCAGTACTTC. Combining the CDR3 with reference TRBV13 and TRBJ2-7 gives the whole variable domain AAGVIQSPRHLIKEKRETATLKCYPIPRHDTVYWYQQGPGQDPQFLISFYEKMQSDKGSIPDRFSAQQFSDYHSELNMSSLELGDSALYFCASSLEGSFYEQYFGPGTRLTVT.